This T cell receptor beta chain was sequenced in a study of cytomegalovirus exposure and HLA in healthy donors. Study-level results: What TCR beta sequences reportedly achieved was accurate prediction of HLA-A and HLA-B alleles in most subjects. Productive status was seen about 87% or about 30% of the time for most TCR beta V segments in an earlier analysis.

PCR primers comprised 60 Vbeta and 13 Jbeta primers. Measured with immunoSEQ multiplex PCR; TCRdb has only the in-frame clones, and not every one. The sample totals 60,000 to 75,000 clones. Details on this clone: Antigen specificity is unknown.

This CDR3 is 18 amino acids long. The J segment lost 4 bases and the V segment lost 2 bases, leaving 12 bases of the junction unmatched. CDR1 is SGHTA, CDR2 FQGNSA, per germline. This sequence originates from a female donor in good health and CMV-seropositive. Input material: PBMCs. The chain joins TRBV7-2 to TRBJ2-2, with 8 bases identical to TRBD2. As DNA, the CDR3 is TGTGCCAGCAGCTTAACTTTCTCGGGGGGGACTGTCACCGGGGAGCTGTTTTTT. Its protein product is CASSLTFSGGTVTGELFF.